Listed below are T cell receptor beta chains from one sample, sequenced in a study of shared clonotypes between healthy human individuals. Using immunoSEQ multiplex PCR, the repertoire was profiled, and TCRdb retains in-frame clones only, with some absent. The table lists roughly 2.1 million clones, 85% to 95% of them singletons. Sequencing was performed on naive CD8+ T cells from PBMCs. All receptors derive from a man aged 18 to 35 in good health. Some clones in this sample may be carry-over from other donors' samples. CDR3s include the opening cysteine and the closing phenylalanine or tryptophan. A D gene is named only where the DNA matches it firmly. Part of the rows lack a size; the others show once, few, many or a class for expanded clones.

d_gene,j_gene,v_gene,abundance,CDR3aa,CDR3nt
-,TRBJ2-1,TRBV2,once,CASSEAPSSEQFF,TGTGCCAGCAGTGAAGCGCCATCGAGTGAGCAGTTCTTC
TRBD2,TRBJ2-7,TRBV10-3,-,CAISELPSGGLLPHLYEQYF,TGTGCCATCAGTGAACTCCCTAGCGGGGGCCTACTCCCCCACCTATACGAGCAGTACTTC
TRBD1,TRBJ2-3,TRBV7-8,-,CASSRIQGWTDTQYF,TGTGCCAGCAGCCGGATACAGGGGTGGACAGATACGCAGTATTTT
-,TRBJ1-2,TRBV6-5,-,CASSYSEGVGGYTF,TGTGCCAGCAGTTATTCAGAGGGGGTTGGTGGCTACACCTTC
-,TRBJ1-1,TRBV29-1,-,CSVVRQEPEAFF,TGCAGCGTCGTAAGACAGGAACCCGAAGCTTTCTTT
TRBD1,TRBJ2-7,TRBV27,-,CASSPRLVRQGVYEQYF,TGTGCCAGCAGTCCTCGCCTTGTGAGACAGGGAGTCTACGAGCAGTACTTC
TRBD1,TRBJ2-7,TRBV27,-,CASKNFPGQGAEQYF,TGTGCCAGCAAAAATTTCCCGGGACAGGGGGCCGAGCAGTACTTC
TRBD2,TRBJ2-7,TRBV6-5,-,CASSLGRGTREQYF,TGTGCCAGCTCTCTAGGGAGGGGGACTAGGGAGCAGTACTTC
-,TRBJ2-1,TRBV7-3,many,CASSLGGPAHEQFF,TGTGCCAGCAGCTTAGGTGGGCCCGCTCATGAGCAGTTCTTC
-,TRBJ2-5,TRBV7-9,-,CASSLRFGGETQYF,TGTGCCAGCAGCCTAAGGTTCGGGGGAGAGACCCAGTACTTC
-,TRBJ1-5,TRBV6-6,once,CASSPQWVQPQHF,TGTGCCAGCAGTCCCCAGTGGGTTCAGCCCCAGCATTTT
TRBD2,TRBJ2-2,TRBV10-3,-,CAISEQPAGVETGELFF,TGTGCCATCAGTGAACAACCAGCGGGAGTAGAGACCGGGGAGCTGTTTTTT
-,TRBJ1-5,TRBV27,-,CASSEQPPGDYSNQPQHF,TGTGCCAGCAGCGAACAGCCCCCAGGGGATTATAGCAATCAGCCCCAGCATTTT
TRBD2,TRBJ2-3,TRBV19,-,CASSTQSSGHSTDTQYF,TGTGCCAGTAGTACCCAGAGTAGCGGGCATAGCACAGATACGCAGTATTTT
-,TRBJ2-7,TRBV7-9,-,CASSPYREPYEQYF,TGTGCCAGCAGCCCCTACAGGGAACCCTACGAGCAGTACTTC
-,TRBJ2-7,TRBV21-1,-,CASRKKYF,TGTGCCAGCAGGAAAAAGTACTTC
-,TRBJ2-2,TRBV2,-,CASSALAGGELFF,TGTGCCAGCAGTGCTCTAGCAGGCGGGGAGCTGTTTTTT
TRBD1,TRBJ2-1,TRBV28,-,CASKPGRPDREPYNEQFF,TGTGCCAGCAAACCCGGGAGACCGGACAGGGAACCTTACAATGAGCAGTTCTTC
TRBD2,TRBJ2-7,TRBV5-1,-,CATAGGSGSIYEQYF,TGCGCGACTGCGGGGGGTAGCGGGAGTATATACGAGCAGTACTTC
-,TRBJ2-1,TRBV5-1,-,CASGKAPTGIENEQFF,TGCGCCAGCGGAAAAGCCCCAACGGGGATTGAAAATGAGCAGTTCTTC
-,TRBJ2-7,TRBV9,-,CASSVGGTHEQYF,TGTGCCAGCAGCGTAGGTGGTACCCACGAGCAGTACTTC
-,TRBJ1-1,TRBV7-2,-,CASSLALRGTEAFF,TGTGCCAGCAGCTTAGCGCTAAGGGGCACTGAAGCTTTCTTT
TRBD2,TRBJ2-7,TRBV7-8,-,CASSELAGISHEQYF,TGTGCCAGCAGCGAACTAGCGGGAATCTCCCACGAGCAGTACTTC
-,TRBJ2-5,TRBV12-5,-,CASGGPLSPETQYF,TGTGCTAGTGGTGGCCCCCTGAGTCCAGAGACCCAGTACTTC
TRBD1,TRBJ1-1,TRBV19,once,CASSMETGGIDTEAFF,TGTGCCAGTAGTATGGAGACAGGGGGCATTGACACTGAAGCTTTCTTT
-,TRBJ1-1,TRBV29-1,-,CSVAWSGSNTEAFF,TGCAGCGTTGCCTGGTCGGGGTCGAACACTGAAGCTTTCTTT
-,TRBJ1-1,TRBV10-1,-,CASSGSRGPAFF,TGCGCCAGCAGTGGGAGCAGGGGACCGGCTTTCTTT
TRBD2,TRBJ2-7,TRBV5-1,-,CASSPPGGRRYEQYF,TGCGCCAGCAGCCCGCCGGGGGGGCGCAGATACGAGCAGTACTTC
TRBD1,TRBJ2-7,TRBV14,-,CASSQEGGYSYEQYF,TGTGCCAGCAGCCAAGAAGGGGGCTACTCCTACGAGCAGTACTTC
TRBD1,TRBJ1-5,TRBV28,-,CASSARTGGGGRLSNQPQHF,TGTGCCAGCAGTGCCCGGACAGGGGGCGGCGGGCGGTTGAGCAATCAGCCCCAGCATTTT
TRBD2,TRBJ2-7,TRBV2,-,CAGRAGHSYEQYF,TGTGCCGGAAGAGCGGGGCACTCCTACGAGCAGTACTTC
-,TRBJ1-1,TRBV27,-,CASHLRGNTEAFF,TGTGCCAGCCATCTCAGGGGAAACACTGAAGCTTTCTTT
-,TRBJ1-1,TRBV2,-,CASRGEGGAHPRNTEAFF,TGTGCCAGCAGAGGGGAAGGGGGGGCTCACCCCCGGAACACTGAAGCTTTCTTT
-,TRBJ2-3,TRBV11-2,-,CASSSVGGADYTDTQYF,TGTGCCAGCAGCTCAGTAGGAGGGGCTGATTACACAGATACGCAGTATTTT
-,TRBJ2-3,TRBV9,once,CASSAGAVDTQYF,TGTGCCAGCAGCGCAGGGGCGGTGGATACGCAGTATTTT
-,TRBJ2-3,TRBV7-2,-,CASSPYNRLDFTTDTQYF,TGTGCCAGCAGCCCTTATAACAGACTGGACTTTACCACAGATACGCAGTATTTT
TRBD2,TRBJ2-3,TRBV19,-,CASSILAGGTTDTQYF,TGTGCCAGTAGTATTTTAGCGGGAGGCACCACAGATACGCAGTATTTT
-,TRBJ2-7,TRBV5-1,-,CASRSSYEQYF,TGCGCCAGTAGAAGCTCCTACGAGCAGTACTTC
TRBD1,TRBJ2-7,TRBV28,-,CASSSSGQGHEQYF,TGTGCCAGCAGTTCCTCGGGACAGGGCCACGAGCAGTACTTC
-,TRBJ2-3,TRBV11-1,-,CASSLVSRSYPSTDTQYF,TGTGCCAGCAGCTTAGTTTCCCGCTCGTACCCTAGCACAGATACGCAGTATTTT